These 24 T cell receptor beta chains share one sample of origin, sequenced in a study of OX40 agonist ivuxolimab in advanced cancers. Measured with immunoSEQ multiplex PCR; TCRdb has only the in-frame clones, and not every one. The table has around 40,000 clones, around 88% seen once. The sample was CD4+ or CD8+ T cells sorted from blood, taken in a trial of the OX40 agonist ivuxolimab. The receptors derive from an adult with an advanced solid tumor such as melanoma, head and neck, liver or kidney cancer.

This chain joins TRBV30 and TRBJ2-7; 10 bases map to TRBD2. Germline loops: CDR1 GTSNPN, CDR2 SVGIG (reference sequence). The V and J ends lost 0 bases and 5 bases, in that order; junction bases with no gene match: 7. This CDR3 has 15 amino acids. The CDR3 loop reads CAWSVQLAGSNEQYF. For the CDR3, the DNA is TGTGCCTGGAGTGTACAACTAGCGGGGTCCAACGAGCAGTACTTC.

This clone was observed a handful of times. The gene calls are TRBV10-2 and TRBJ2-1; D unclear. CDR1 is WSHSY and CDR2 is SAAADI in the germline V gene. This CDR3 region has 13 residues. Trimming took 2 bases from V and 10 from J, leaving 12 bases between them. CDR3 in amino acids: CASSENGQREQFF. In DNA, the CDR3 is TGCGCCAGCAGTGAGAACGGTCAGAGGGAGCAGTTCTTC.

This chain links TRBV7-2 with TRBJ2-1, with D unresolved. V was shortened by 0 bases and J by 6 bases, with 6 bases between the two germline ends. This CDR3 comprises 13 residues. Germline CDR1 SGHTA, CDR2 FQGNSA. CDR3 DNA sequence: TGTGCCAGCAGCTTAGCGACCATCAATGAGCAGTTCTTC. Translated: CASSLATINEQFF.

CDR3 amino acids: CASSLYWGAGADTQYF. The CDR3 region has the DNA TGTGCCAGCAGCTTATATTGGGGGGCAGGCGCAGATACGCAGTATTTT. The chain couples TRBV7-6 to TRBJ2-3; D could derive from TRBD1 or TRBD2 (6 bases each). V lost 2 bases and J lost 4, with 16 bases in between. This CDR3 is 16 amino acids long. The V gene's germline CDR1 is SGHVS and CDR2 FNYEAQ.

The gene calls are TRBV7-9 and TRBJ2-7; D possibly matches TRBD1 or TRBD2 (5 bases each). From germline, CDR1 is SEHNR and CDR2 FQNEAQ (reference sequence). V gave up 3 bases and J gave up 2 bases, with 8 bases separating them. The CDR3 spans 13 residues. Here the CDR3 DNA reads TGTGCCAGCAGCTTTGTGGGGGCCTACGAGCAGTACTTC. It encodes CASSFVGAYEQYF.

The chain combines TRBV28 with TRBJ1-5; D might be TRBD1 (6 bases). CDR1 is MDHEN, CDR2 SYDVKM, per germline. This CDR3 is built from 13 residues. Trimming shortened V by 2 bases and J by 4 bases, and 6 bases separated the two germline ends. The DNA of the CDR3 is TGTGCCAGCAGTTTACAGGGGAATCAGCCCCAGCATTTT. Protein sequence: CASSLQGNQPQHF.

This rearrangement joins TRBV6-1 to TRBJ1-5, with D possibly matching TRBD1 (5 bases). Germline-derived CDR1 and CDR2 are MNHNS and SASEGT. This CDR3 is 11 amino acids long. Trimming took 5 bases from V and 12 from J, leaving 11 bases between them. The CDR3 sequence: CASSYQGFQHF. CDR3 bases: TGTGCCAGCAGTTATCAGGGTTTCCAGCATTTT.

V and J are TRBV18 and TRBJ2-5; D is ambiguous. Germline V gene data show CDR1 as KGHSH and CDR2 as LQKENI. The V end lost 2 bases, the J end lost 2 bases, and 9 bases lay between the germline ends. This CDR3 region has 14 residues. The CDR3 bases are TGTGCCAGCTCACCAGGCCTGGATCAAGAGACCCAGTACTTC. It specifies CASSPGLDQETQYF.

The V and J genes are TRBV18 and TRBJ1-1, with no clear D. V lost 0 bases and J 7 bases, leaving 9 bases between the germline ends. Germline V gene data show CDR1 as KGHSH and CDR2 as LQKENI. This CDR3 comprises 13 residues. The CDR3 loop reads CASSPPTRVEAFF. CDR3 DNA sequence: TGTGCCAGCTCACCACCGACCCGGGTTGAAGCTTTCTTT.

This clone was seen a handful of times. This sequence joins TRBV7-2 and TRBJ2-3; tentatively, D is TRBD1 or TRBD2 (5 bases each). The CDR3 is made up of 14 amino acids. V was clipped by 5 bases and J by 0 bases, with 9 bases between them. CDR1 SGHTA and CDR2 FQGNSA come from the germline V gene. In nucleotides, the CDR3 is TGTGCCAGCAGCGCCAGGGACAGCACAGATACGCAGTATTTT. Amino acids: CASSARDSTDTQYF.

J is TRBJ1-5 and V is TRBV10-2, with TRBD1 matching over 9 bases. Trimming cost V 7 bases and J 7 bases; bases outside gene matches: 5. Germline CDR1 is WSHSY and CDR2 is SAAADI. The CDR3 runs to 13 residues. This CDR3 reads CASNRGLWQPQHF. CDR3 DNA sequence: TGCGCCAGCAACAGGGGGCTTTGGCAGCCCCAGCATTTT.

The rearrangement uses TRBV5-1 and TRBJ2-5; D call uncertain. V lost 0 bases and J 1 base, leaving 10 bases between the germline ends. The CDR3 has 15 residues. Looked up from germline, CDR1 is SGHRS and CDR2 is YFSETQ. The CDR3 DNA reads as TGCGCCAGCAGCTTGGAAATCTACGGCCAAGAGACCCAGTACTTC. Encoded protein: CASSLEIYGQETQYF.

The rearrangement joins TRBV29-1 to TRBJ1-5, with D perhaps matching TRBD1 (6 bases). V was trimmed by 5 bases and J by 3 bases, leaving 14 bases between them. The germline V gene has CDR1 SQVTM and CDR2 ANQGSEA. The CDR3 has 14 residues. CDR3 region: CSVLGGGVNQPQHF. The CDR3 DNA follows: TGCAGCGTTTTGGGGGGCGGCGTCAATCAGCCCCAGCATTTT.

V gene TRBV5-5 combines with J gene TRBJ1-5, with TRBD1 matching 7 bases. Germline CDR1 reads SGHKS; CDR2 reads YYEKEE (reference sequence). After removal of 4 bases from V and 3 bases from J, the junction contained 4 bases not matched to a gene. CDR3 length equals 14 residues. The DNA of the CDR3 is TGTGCCAGCAGCCAGGGACAGAACAATCAGCCCCAGCATTTT. This gives the protein CASSQGQNNQPQHF. The variable domain in full, with the rest retrieved from reference TRBV5-5 and TRBJ1-5, is DAGVTQSPTHLIKTRGQQVTLRCSPISGHKSVSWYQQVLGQGPQFIFQYYEKEERGRGNFPDRFSARQFPNYSSELNVNALLLGDSALYLCASSQGQNNQPQHFGDGTRLSIL.

This clone came up a few times. Other DNA variants within this sample encode the same CDR3. The chain combines TRBV7-9 with TRBJ1-5, with unresolved D. V was cut by 3 bases and J by 1 base, with 1 base left in between. The CDR3 has 12 residues. Germline CDR1 is SEHNR and CDR2 is FQNEAQ (reference sequence). The chain's CDR3 is CASSFSNQPQHF. CDR3 DNA: TGTGCCAGCAGCTTCAGCAATCAGCCCCAGCATTTT.

The gene calls are TRBV10-3 and TRBJ2-7; D is ambiguous. The CDR3 spans 13 residues. CDR1 is ENHRY and CDR2 is SYGVKD in the germline V gene. V shed 0 bases and J shed 7 bases, with 10 bases lying between them. Here the CDR3 reads CAISESAAPEQYF. The CDR3, as DNA: TGTGCCATCAGTGAGTCGGCAGCCCCTGAGCAGTACTTC.

The V and J genes are TRBV9 and TRBJ2-5; 9 bases fit TRBD1. The CDR3 runs to 15 residues. Looked up from germline, CDR1 is SGDLS and CDR2 is YYNGEE. V lost 0 bases to trimming and J lost 5 bases; unmatched junction nucleotides: 5. The CDR3 region is CASSVAQGARETQYF. The CDR3 DNA reads as TGTGCCAGCAGCGTAGCACAGGGGGCGCGGGAGACCCAGTACTTC.

The V gene is TRBV4-2, the J gene TRBJ2-2; no clear D gene. The CDR3 spans 14 residues. Germline V CDR1 and CDR2: LGHNA, YNFKEQ. V was shortened by 5 bases and J by 6 bases, with 13 bases between the two germline ends. DNA for the CDR3: TGTGCCAGCAGCTCCGAGACTTTGGCCGGGGAGCTGTTTTTT. Protein sequence: CASSSETLAGELFF.

This clone came up a few times. This chain uses TRBV15 with TRBJ2-1; perhaps TRBD1 as D (7 bases). Between the trimmed V and J ends, which lost 3 bases and 12 bases, there was a span of 15 bases. Looked up from germline, CDR1 is LNHNV and CDR2 is YYDKDF (reference sequence). CDR3 length: 13 amino acids. The chain's CDR3 is CATSSDRDGGQFF. DNA for the CDR3: TGTGCCACCAGCAGCGACAGGGACGGGGGGCAGTTCTTC. The full variable domain, rest sourced from reference TRBV15 and TRBJ2-1, is DAMVIQNPRYQVTQFGKPVTLSCSQTLNHNVMYWYQQKSSQAPKLLFHYYDKDFNNEADTPDNFQSRRPNTSFCFLDIRSPGLGDTAMYLCATSSDRDGGQFFGPGTRLTVL.

V is TRBV9 and J is TRBJ1-4, with a possible D match to TRBD1 (5 bases). There are 14 residues in the CDR3. V was clipped by 4 bases and J by 5 bases, with 12 bases between them. Germline loops: CDR1 SGDLS, CDR2 YYNGEE. CDR3 residues: CASSIRDGNEKLFF. DNA for the CDR3: TGTGCCAGCAGCATCCGGGACGGGAATGAAAAACTGTTTTTT.

The chain is built from TRBV7-9 and TRBJ2-5; D might be TRBD2 (5 bases). Germline CDR1 SEHNR, CDR2 FQNEAQ (reference sequence). The CDR3 runs 15 residues. Trimming took 5 bases from V and 5 from J, leaving 18 bases between them. The CDR3 nucleotides are TGTGCCAGCAGCAAAAGAGGACTCACCGGGGAGACCCAGTACTTC. Translating it yields CASSKRGLTGETQYF.

The V call is TRBV4-2, the J call TRBJ2-5; possible D gene TRBD1, 6 bases. The CDR3 consists of 15 residues. Per the germline V gene, CDR1 is LGHNA and CDR2 is YNFKEQ. V lost 0 bases to trimming and J lost 4 bases, with 12 bases between them. The CDR3 sequence is CASSQDGGIGETQYF. The CDR3 region has the DNA TGTGCCAGCAGCCAAGATGGGGGCATAGGAGAGACCCAGTACTTC.

A single count supports this clone. DNA for the CDR3: TGCGCCAGTAGGGCCACAACTAATGAAAAACTGTTTTTT. This gives the protein CASRATTNEKLFF. This sequence joins TRBV5-1 and TRBJ1-4; D remains unclear. With 8 bases removed from V and 0 bases from J, the gap between germline ends came to 8 bases. The CDR3 consists of 13 residues. Germline CDR1 reads SGHRS; CDR2 reads YFSETQ.

V and J are TRBV19 and TRBJ2-7, with D perhaps matching TRBD1 (5 bases). The length of the CDR3 is 14 residues. V dropped 3 bases and J dropped 4 bases, with 13 bases sitting between them. Germline assignment: CDR1 LNHDA and CDR2 SQIVND (reference sequence). The CDR3 is CASSIAGLGYEQYF. The CDR3 nucleotides are TGTGCCAGTAGTATCGCAGGGCTCGGATACGAGCAGTACTTC.